This T cell receptor beta chain is from a study of cytomegalovirus exposure and HLA in healthy donors. Study-wide findings and caveats: Analysis was carried out at a later point, and it linked a missense DCLRE1C variant to TCR beta V- and J-gene trimming.

As to this clone: Antigen unknown.

PCR employed 60 Vbeta and 13 Jbeta primers. TCRdb's copy holds only in-frame clones and misses some; the assay was immunoSEQ multiplex PCR. This sample has approximately 160,000 clones; 77% occur once, and the top ten carry 1.4%. With 2 bases clipped from V and 9 bases from J, the junction kept 13 bases outside the gene matches. The CDR3 is 16 residues long. Germline V lookup: CDR1 SGHTA, CDR2 FQGTGA. The sample was PBMCs. V gene TRBV7-3 combines with J gene TRBJ2-1, with 7 bases that match TRBD2. The clonotype originates from a woman aged 25 to 39 in good health and CMV-seropositive. The CDR3 loop is CASSLFGTAGVGEQFF. The CDR3 DNA sequence: TGTGCCAGCAGCTTATTCGGGACTGCGGGAGTCGGTGAGCAGTTCTTC.